The rows below give T cell receptor beta chains drawn from one sample of a study of cytomegalovirus exposure and HLA in healthy donors. Produced via immunoSEQ multiplex PCR; TCRdb's table is partial and in-frame only. Of 95,000 to 100,000 clones in the sample, over 65% were seen once. The specimen sequenced was PBMCs. All receptors derive from a middle-aged man in good health and CMV-seronegative. CDR3s include the opening cysteine and the closing phenylalanine or tryptophan.

TRBJ2-1 | TRBV9 | 16 | CASSVLAERVVDEQFF
TRBJ2-1 | TRBV5-1 | 15 | CASSFAGTGYNEQFF
TRBJ1-3 | TRBV29-1 | 13 | CSPRSFSGNTIYF
TRBJ2-2 | TRBV6-1 | 14 | CASRSGGGTGELFF
TRBJ2-3 | TRBV10-2 | 13 | CASRTDSSDTQYF
TRBJ1-1 | TRBV11-2 | 17 | CASSLVSGQGSNTEAFF
TRBJ2-2 | TRBV5-5 | 16 | CASSLVGRASTGELFF
TRBJ2-7 | TRBV6-1 | 16 | CASSELGTGASYEQYF
TRBJ1-3 | TRBV14 | 17 | CASSRNRDSLSGNTIYF
TRBJ2-2 | TRBV30 | 15 | CAWSVQGRLTGELFF
TRBJ1-2 | TRBV4-1 | 14 | CASSRPGILYGYTF
TRBJ1-2 | TRBV5-6 | 17 | CASSNWAGDMRNYGYTF
TRBJ2-7 | TRBV5-4 | 14 | CASNQEGITGEQYF
TRBJ2-3 | TRBV5-4 | 15 | CASRDQRGSTDTQYF
TRBJ1-1 | TRBV19 | 16 | CASSPDRGVVNTEAFF
TRBJ1-1 | TRBV18 | 16 | CASSAVATARTFEAFF
TRBJ2-1 | TRBV5-1 | 16 | CASSLGTGIDYNEQFF
TRBJ1-4 | TRBV5-1 | 19 | CASSPDDRGSIVANEKLFF
TRBJ1-3 | TRBV7-8 | 15 | CASSAGGVGLNTIYF
TRBJ1-1 | TRBV7-8 | 14 | CASSLGQLNTEAFF
TRBJ2-2 | TRBV29-1 | 13 | CSVDRGHTGELFF
TRBJ1-5 | TRBV15 | 15 | CATNRRTGNYQPQHF
TRBJ2-5 | TRBV29-1 | 14 | CSVARQGPGGEQYF
TRBJ1-6 | TRBV19 | 16 | CASSIGGQGANSPLHF
TRBJ2-7 | TRBV5-4 | 14 | CASSSPPAGYEQYF
TRBJ2-7 | TRBV10-3 | 12 | CAISDTAYEQYF
TRBJ1-1 | TRBV5-6 | 16 | CASSLRFIAGVTEAFF
TRBJ2-3 | TRBV11-2 | 17 | CASSPQRGGRSTDTQYF
TRBJ2-5 | TRBV5-1 | 16 | CASSSHGTGTMETQYF
TRBJ1-2 | TRBV9 | 16 | CASSLPTGRTNYGYTF
TRBJ2-3 | TRBV9 | 14 | CASSRTSRTDTQYF
TRBJ2-3 | TRBV5-6 | 16 | CASSLASGSYTDTQYF
TRBJ1-6 | TRBV28 | 16 | CASSLGRERLNSPLHF
TRBJ2-6 | TRBV5-1 | 18 | CASSLEDRVNSGANVLTF
TRBJ2-7 | TRBV27 | 13 | CASKGSGTYEQYF
TRBJ2-7 | TRBV28 | 16 | CASSSQIQGATYEQYF
TRBJ1-2 | TRBV28 | 14 | CASTIQGGLYGYTF
TRBJ1-5 | TRBV5-1 | 15 | CASSLEDRESQPQHF
TRBJ2-1 | TRBV11-2 | 15 | CASSSLRGRRNEQFF
TRBJ1-6 | TRBV19 | 16 | CASSIGRGQGNSPLHF
TRBJ1-1 | TRBV7-2 | 14 | CASSPLSMNTEAFF
TRBJ1-2 | TRBV6-1 | 15 | CASSERGTGGGGYTF
TRBJ1-1 | TRBV30 | 14 | CAWTWGGMNTEAFF
TRBJ1-3 | TRBV6-5 | 15 | CASSYLTGSGNTIYF
TRBJ2-5 | TRBV19 | 15 | CASSIGGTSQETQYF
TRBJ2-2 | TRBV2 | 15 | CASSQLAGATGELFF
TRBJ2-1 | TRBV11-2 | 14 | CASSLLAGGDGQFF
TRBJ1-1 | TRBV19 | 14 | CASKYRGQPTEAFF
TRBJ2-2 | TRBV27 | 18 | CTSSAAQGTGERTGELFF
TRBJ2-7 | TRBV5-5 | 14 | CASSLDPYSYEQYF
TRBJ2-5 | TRBV7-8 | 15 | CASSLGQGLQETQYF
TRBJ1-2 | TRBV6-1 | 13 | CASSEDRAQGYTF
TRBJ2-3 | TRBV27 | 16 | CASSLFRTRNTDTQYF
TRBJ2-2 | TRBV7-7 | 16 | CASSLDRGANTGELFF
TRBJ1-1 | TRBV5-4 | 14 | CASSKPGGNTEAFF